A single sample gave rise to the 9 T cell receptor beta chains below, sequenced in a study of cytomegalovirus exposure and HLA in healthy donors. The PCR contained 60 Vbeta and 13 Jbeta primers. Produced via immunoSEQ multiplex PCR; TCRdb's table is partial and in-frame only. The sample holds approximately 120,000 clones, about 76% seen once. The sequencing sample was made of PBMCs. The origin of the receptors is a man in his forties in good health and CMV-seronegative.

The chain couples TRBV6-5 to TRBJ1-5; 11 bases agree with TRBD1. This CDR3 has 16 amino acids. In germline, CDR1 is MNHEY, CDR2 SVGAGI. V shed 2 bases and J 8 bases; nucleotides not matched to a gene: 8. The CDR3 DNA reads TGTGCCAGCAGTTACAGAGGACAGGGGGCCGGTGAGCCCCAGCATTTT. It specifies CASSYRGQGAGEPQHF.

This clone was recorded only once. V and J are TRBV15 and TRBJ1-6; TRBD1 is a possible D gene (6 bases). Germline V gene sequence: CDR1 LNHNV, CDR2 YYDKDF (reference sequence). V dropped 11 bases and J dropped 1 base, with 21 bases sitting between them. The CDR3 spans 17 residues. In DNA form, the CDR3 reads TGTGCCTCCTCAGGAACAGGGAAGCCATCCTATAATTCACCCCTCCACTTT. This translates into CASSGTGKPSYNSPLHF.

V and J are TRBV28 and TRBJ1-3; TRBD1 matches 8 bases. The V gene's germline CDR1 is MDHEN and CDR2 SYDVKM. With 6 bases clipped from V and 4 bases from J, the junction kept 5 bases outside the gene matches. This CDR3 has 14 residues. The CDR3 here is CASSQGQGGNTIYF. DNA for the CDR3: TGTGCCAGCAGCCAAGGACAGGGAGGAAACACCATATATTTT.

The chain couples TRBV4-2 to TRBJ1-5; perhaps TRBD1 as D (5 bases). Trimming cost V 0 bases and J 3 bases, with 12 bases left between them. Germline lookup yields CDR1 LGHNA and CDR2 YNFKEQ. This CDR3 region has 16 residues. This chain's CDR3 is CASSQDGGKVNQPQHF. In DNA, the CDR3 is TGTGCCAGCAGCCAAGACGGGGGGAAGGTCAATCAGCCCCAGCATTTT.

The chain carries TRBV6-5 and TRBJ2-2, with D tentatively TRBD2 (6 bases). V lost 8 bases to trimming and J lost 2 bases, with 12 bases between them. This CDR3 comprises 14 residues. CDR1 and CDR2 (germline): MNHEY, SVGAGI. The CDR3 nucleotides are TGTGCCAGCTGGAGGGACGGAAACACCGGGGAGCTGTTTTTT. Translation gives CASWRDGNTGELFF.

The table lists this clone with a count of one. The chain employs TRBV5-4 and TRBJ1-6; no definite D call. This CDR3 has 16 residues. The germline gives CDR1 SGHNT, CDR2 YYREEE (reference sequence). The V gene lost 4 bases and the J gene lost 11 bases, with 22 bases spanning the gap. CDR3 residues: CASSRDLNPGSPPLHF. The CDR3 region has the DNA TGTGCCAGCAGCCGTGACCTGAATCCAGGTTCTCCACCCCTCCACTTT.

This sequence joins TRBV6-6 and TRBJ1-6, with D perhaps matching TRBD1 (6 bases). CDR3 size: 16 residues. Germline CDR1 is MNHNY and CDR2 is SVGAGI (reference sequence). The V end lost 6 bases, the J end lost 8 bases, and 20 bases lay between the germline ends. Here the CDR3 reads CASRTGRGKGDSPLHF. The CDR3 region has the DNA TGTGCCAGCAGAACGGGAAGGGGGAAAGGGGATTCACCCCTCCACTTT.

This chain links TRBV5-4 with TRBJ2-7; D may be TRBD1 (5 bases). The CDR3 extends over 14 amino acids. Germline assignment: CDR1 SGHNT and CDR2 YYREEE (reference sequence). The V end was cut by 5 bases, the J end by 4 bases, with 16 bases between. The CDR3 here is CASSGPGRSYEQYF. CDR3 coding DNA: TGTGCCAGCAGTGGGCCAGGGCGATCATACGAGCAGTACTTC.

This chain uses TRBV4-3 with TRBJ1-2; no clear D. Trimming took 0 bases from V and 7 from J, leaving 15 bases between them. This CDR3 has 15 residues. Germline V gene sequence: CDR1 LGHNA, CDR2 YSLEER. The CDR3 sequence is CASSQDRTGRSGYTF. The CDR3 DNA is TGCGCCAGCAGCCAAGATAGAACCGGCCGGAGTGGCTACACCTTC.